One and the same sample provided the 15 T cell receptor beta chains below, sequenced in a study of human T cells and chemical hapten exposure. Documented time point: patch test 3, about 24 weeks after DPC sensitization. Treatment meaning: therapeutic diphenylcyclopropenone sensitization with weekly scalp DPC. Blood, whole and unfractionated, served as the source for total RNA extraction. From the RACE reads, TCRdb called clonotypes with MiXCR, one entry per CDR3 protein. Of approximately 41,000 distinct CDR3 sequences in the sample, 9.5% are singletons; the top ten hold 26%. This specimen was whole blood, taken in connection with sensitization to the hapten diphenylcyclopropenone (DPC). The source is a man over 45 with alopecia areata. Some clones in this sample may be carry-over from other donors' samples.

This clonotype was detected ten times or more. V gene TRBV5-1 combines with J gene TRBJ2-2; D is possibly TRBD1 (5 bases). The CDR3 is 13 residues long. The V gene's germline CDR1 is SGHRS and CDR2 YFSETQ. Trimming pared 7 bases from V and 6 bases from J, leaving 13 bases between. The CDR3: CASSIRDAGELFF. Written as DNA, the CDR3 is TGCGCCAGCTCTATCAGGGATGCCGGGGAGCTGTTTTTT.

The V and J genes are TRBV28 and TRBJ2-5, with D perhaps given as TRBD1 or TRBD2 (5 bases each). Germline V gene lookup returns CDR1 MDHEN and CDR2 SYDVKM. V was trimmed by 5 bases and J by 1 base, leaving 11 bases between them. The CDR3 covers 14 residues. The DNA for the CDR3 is TGTGCCAGCAGTCTAGGGGACGGCCAAGAGACCCAGTACTTC. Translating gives CASSLGDGQETQYF.

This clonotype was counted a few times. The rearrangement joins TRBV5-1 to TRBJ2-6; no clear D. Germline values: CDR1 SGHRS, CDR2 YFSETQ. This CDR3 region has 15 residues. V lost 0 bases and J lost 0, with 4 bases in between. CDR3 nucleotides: TGCGCCAGCAGCTTGGAGGACTCTGGGGCCAACGTCCTGACTTTC. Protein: CASSLEDSGANVLTF.

CDR3: CASSYSAANTEAFF. Here the CDR3 DNA reads TGTGCCAGCAGTTACTCTGCGGCTAACACTGAAGCTTTCTTT. The chain carries TRBV6-5 and TRBJ1-1; no firm D call. The germline gives CDR1 MNHEY, CDR2 SVGAGI. The CDR3 loop spans 14 amino acids. Trimming took off 0 bases at V and 2 bases at J, with 7 bases between the two ends.

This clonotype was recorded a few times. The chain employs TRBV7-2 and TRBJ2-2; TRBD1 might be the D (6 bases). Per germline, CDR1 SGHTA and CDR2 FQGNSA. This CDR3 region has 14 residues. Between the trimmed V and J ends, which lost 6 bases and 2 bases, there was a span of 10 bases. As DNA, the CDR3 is TGTGCCAGCAGATCGGACAGTAACACCGGGGAGCTGTTTTTT. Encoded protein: CASRSDSNTGELFF.

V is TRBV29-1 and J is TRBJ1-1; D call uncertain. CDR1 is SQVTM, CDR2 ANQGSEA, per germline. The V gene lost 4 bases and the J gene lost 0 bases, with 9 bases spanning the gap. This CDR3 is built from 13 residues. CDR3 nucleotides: TGCAGCGTTGGGCAGTCCATGAACACTGAAGCTTTCTTT. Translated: CSVGQSMNTEAFF. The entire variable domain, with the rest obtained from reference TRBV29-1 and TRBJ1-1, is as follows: SAVISQKPSRDICQRGTSLTIQCQVDSQVTMMFWYRQQPGQSLTLIATANQGSEATYESGFVIDKFPISRPNLTFSTLTVSNMSPEDSSIYLCSVGQSMNTEAFFGQGTRLTVV.

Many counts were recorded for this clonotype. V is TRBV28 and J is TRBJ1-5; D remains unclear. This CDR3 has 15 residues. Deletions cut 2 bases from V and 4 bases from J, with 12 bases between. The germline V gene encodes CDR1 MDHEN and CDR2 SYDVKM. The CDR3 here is CASSLVQAMNQPQHF. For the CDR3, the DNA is TGTGCCAGCAGTTTAGTTCAGGCAATGAATCAGCCCCAGCATTTT.

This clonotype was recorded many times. CDR3 in amino acids: CASSLWQEHYNEQFF. In nucleotides, the CDR3 is TGCGCCAGCAGCTTGTGGCAGGAACACTACAATGAGCAGTTCTTC. This rearrangement joins TRBV5-1 to TRBJ2-1; D is unclear. Trimming pared 1 base from V and 3 bases from J, leaving 11 bases between. The CDR3 totals 15 residues. Germline lookup yields CDR1 SGHRS and CDR2 YFSETQ.

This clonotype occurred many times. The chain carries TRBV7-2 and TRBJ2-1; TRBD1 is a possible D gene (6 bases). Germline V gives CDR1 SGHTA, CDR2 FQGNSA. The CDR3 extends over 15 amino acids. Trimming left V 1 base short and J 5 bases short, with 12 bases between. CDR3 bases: TGTGCCAGCAGCTTAGGTCAGGGGCTTCACAATGAGCAGTTCTTC. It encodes CASSLGQGLHNEQFF.

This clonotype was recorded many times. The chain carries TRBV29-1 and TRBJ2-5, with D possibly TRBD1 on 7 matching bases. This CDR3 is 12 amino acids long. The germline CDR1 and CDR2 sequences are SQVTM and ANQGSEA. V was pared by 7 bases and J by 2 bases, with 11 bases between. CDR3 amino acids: CSAGGQQETQYF. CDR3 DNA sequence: TGCAGCGCCGGGGGACAGCAAGAGACCCAGTACTTC.

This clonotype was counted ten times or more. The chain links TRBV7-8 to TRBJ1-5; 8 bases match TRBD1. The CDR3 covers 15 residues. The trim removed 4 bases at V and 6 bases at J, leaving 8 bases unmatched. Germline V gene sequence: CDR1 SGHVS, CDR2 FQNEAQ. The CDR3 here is CASSSDRASIQPQHF. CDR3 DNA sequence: TGTGCCAGCAGCTCGGACAGGGCGTCGATTCAGCCCCAGCATTTT.

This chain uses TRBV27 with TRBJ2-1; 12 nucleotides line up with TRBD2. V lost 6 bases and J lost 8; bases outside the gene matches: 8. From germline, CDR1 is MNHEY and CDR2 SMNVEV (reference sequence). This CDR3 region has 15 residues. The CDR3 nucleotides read TGTGCCAGCAGGGCTAGCGGGAGGGCCTGGGATGAGCAGTTCTTC. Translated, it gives CASRASGRAWDEQFF.

CDR3 DNA sequence: TGTGCCATCAGTGCCCCTGGGGGGGGCGTAGAGACCCAGTACTTC. It specifies CAISAPGGGVETQYF. The chain carries TRBV10-3 and TRBJ2-5; D is perhaps TRBD2 (7 bases). V was cut by 4 bases and J by 4 bases, with 16 bases left in between. Germline V gene sequence: CDR1 ENHRY, CDR2 SYGVKD. This CDR3 contains 15 residues.

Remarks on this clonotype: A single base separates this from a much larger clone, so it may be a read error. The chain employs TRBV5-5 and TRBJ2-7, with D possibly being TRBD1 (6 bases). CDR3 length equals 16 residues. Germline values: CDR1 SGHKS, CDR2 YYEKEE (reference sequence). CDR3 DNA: TGTGCCAGCAGTCAGACAGGTCGACTGATATCCTACAAGCAGTACTTC. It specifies CASSQTGRLISYKQYF.

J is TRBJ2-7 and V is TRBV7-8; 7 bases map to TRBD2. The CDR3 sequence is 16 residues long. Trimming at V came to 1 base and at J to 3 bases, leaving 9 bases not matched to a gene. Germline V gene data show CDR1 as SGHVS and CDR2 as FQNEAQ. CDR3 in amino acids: CASSLVGLAEHYEQYF. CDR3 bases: TGTGCCAGCAGCTTAGTCGGTCTAGCGGAGCACTACGAGCAGTACTTC.